These 16 T cell receptor beta chains were all obtained from the same sample, sequenced in a study of cytotoxic CD8 clonotypes in ibrutinib-treated CLL. Measured with immunoSEQ multiplex PCR; TCRdb has only the in-frame clones, and not every one. The sample carries some 150,000 clones, 70% to 80% recorded once. This material consisted of PBMCs, taken after 12 months of ibrutinib treatment. These receptors came from a human donor with chronic lymphocytic leukemia.

The V and J genes are TRBV5-1 and TRBJ2-7; D is unclear. This CDR3 is 13 amino acids long. Trimming removed 0 bases at V and 4 bases at J, with 8 bases between. Germline V CDR1 and CDR2: SGHRS, YFSETQ. The CDR3 DNA is TGCGCCAGCAGCTTGGTTGCGGAGTACGAGCAGTACTTC. Translated, it gives CASSLVAEYEQYF. The complete variable domain, with remaining parts taken from reference TRBV5-1 and TRBJ2-7, reads KAGVTQTPRYLIKTRGQQVTLSCSPISGHRSVSWYQQTPGQGLQFLFEYFSETQRNKGNFPGRFSGRQFSNSRSEMNVSTLELGDSALYLCASSLVAEYEQYFGPGTRLTVT.

The chain uses TRBV7-2 and TRBJ2-5, with 7 bases aligning to TRBD2. CDR1 is SGHTA and CDR2 is FQGNSA in the germline V gene. CDR3 length: 16 residues. V shed 5 bases, J shed 5 bases, and the junction held 14 bases outside the gene matches. DNA of the CDR3: TGTGCCAGCAGCCTCGGGGCGGGAGCCGGAGGGGAGACCCAGTACTTC. Residues: CASSLGAGAGGETQYF.

This clone was found once. The genes are TRBV4-1 and TRBJ2-3; no clear D. This CDR3 comprises 16 residues. Germline CDR1 is MGHRA and CDR2 is YSYEKL. The V and J ends lost 2 bases and 6 bases respectively, with 18 bases between them. The CDR3, as DNA: TGCGCCAGCAGCCAATCACCCCTCCGAAATTCCGATACGCAGTATTTT. It is translated as CASSQSPLRNSDTQYF.

This chain uses TRBV11-3 with TRBJ1-4, with D possibly being TRBD1 (6 bases). Germline CDR1 is SGHNT and CDR2 is YENEEA. This CDR3 has 13 residues. V dropped 1 base and J dropped 8 bases, with 8 bases sitting between them. The CDR3 bases are TGTGCCAGCAGCTTAGTTGGGGGCGAAAAACTGTTTTTT. Encoded protein: CASSLVGGEKLFF.

The V and J genes are TRBV6-5 and TRBJ1-5; D remains unclear. Germline V gene data show CDR1 as MNHEY and CDR2 as SVGAGI. This CDR3 contains 13 residues. V lost 5 bases and J lost 6, with 11 bases in between. CDR3 amino acids: CASSIVRSQPQHF. In nucleotides, the CDR3 is TGTGCCAGCAGTATCGTAAGGAGTCAGCCCCAGCATTTT.

This chain connects TRBV6-4 to TRBJ2-3; D call uncertain. Germline V CDR1 and CDR2: MRHNA, SNTAGT. V lost 4 bases and J 1 base, leaving 15 bases between the germline ends. The CDR3 spans 16 residues. As DNA, the CDR3 is TGTGCCAGCAGTGTATCGGGTTTAATGGGCACAGATACGCAGTATTTT. Translating it yields CASSVSGLMGTDTQYF.

The chain is built from TRBV14 and TRBJ2-3; D may be TRBD2 (5 bases). Trimming pared 2 bases from V and 6 bases from J, leaving 9 bases between. The CDR3 extends over 13 amino acids. From germline, CDR1 is SGHDN and CDR2 FVKESK. DNA of the CDR3: TGTGCCAGCAGCCAAACGAGGGTGGATACGCAGTATTTT. Translated, it gives CASSQTRVDTQYF.

The DNA for the CDR3 is TGTGCCATCAAGGAAGGGACAGCTAATGAAAAACTGTTTTTT. It translates to CAIKEGTANEKLFF. The chain couples TRBV10-3 to TRBJ1-4; 7 positions match TRBD1. The trim removed 7 bases at V and 3 bases at J, leaving 5 bases unmatched. The CDR3 covers 14 residues. CDR1 ENHRY and CDR2 SYGVKD come from the germline V gene.

The rearrangement links TRBV6-6 to TRBJ2-5; TRBD2 matches 9 bases. CDR3 size: 15 residues. V was clipped by 8 bases and J by 5 bases; unmatched bases: 12. CDR1 and CDR2 from the germline V gene are MNHNY and SVGAGI (reference sequence). The CDR3 reads CASSRAGGLRETQYF. CDR3 in DNA: TGTGCCAGCTCTAGAGCGGGGGGACTCCGGGAGACCCAGTACTTC.

The chain is built from TRBV2 and TRBJ1-2, with D possibly being TRBD1 (5 bases). The CDR3 sequence is 15 residues long. The V gene's germline CDR1 is SNHLY and CDR2 FYNNEI. The V and J ends lost 8 bases and 4 bases respectively, with 20 bases between them. The CDR3 nucleotides read TGTGCCAGCGCCCGAGAGGTAGAGGGGACCTATGGCTACACCTTC. As protein: CASAREVEGTYGYTF.

This clone was observed once. The V call is TRBV6-5, the J call TRBJ2-4, with 9 bases lining up with TRBD2. The ends lost 0 bases at V and 6 bases at J; junction bases unmatched: 3. Germline CDR1 MNHEY, CDR2 SVGAGI. The CDR3 has 15 amino acids. The CDR3 nucleotides are TGTGCCAGCAGTTACTCGGGACTAGCTCGAAACATTCAGTACTTC. Translation: CASSYSGLARNIQYF.

The rearrangement links TRBV4-1 to TRBJ2-2; D is possibly TRBD1 (6 bases). V was cut by 0 bases and J by 2 bases, with 16 bases left in between. CDR3 length equals 18 residues. CDR1 and CDR2 (germline): MGHRA, YSYEKL. The CDR3 region is CASSQEPLAGANTGELFF. CDR3 in DNA: TGCGCCAGCAGCCAAGAACCCTTGGCAGGGGCAAACACCGGGGAGCTGTTTTTT.

This clone came up many times. The V call is TRBV18, the J call TRBJ2-1, with D unclear. Germline CDR1 and CDR2: KGHSH and LQKENI. Trimming took off 5 bases at V and 8 bases at J, with 13 bases between the two ends. This CDR3 region has 13 residues. The CDR3 region is CASSSTRFDEQFF. In nucleotides, the CDR3 is TGTGCCAGCTCATCGACCCGGTTCGATGAGCAGTTCTTC.

The chain links TRBV4-3 to TRBJ2-3; either TRBD1 or TRBD2 may fit D (7 bases each). Trimming stripped 1 base from V and 4 bases from J, with 24 bases between. The CDR3 spans 19 residues. CDR1 is LGHNA, CDR2 YSLEER, per germline. The CDR3 DNA reads TGCGCCAGCAGCCAAGGGCGATGGTGGGGGGGACAGACGGCAGATACGCAGTATTTT. Translation: CASSQGRWWGGQTADTQYF.

V usage is TRBV6-5 and J usage is TRBJ1-5; D not resolved. V was shortened by 8 bases and J by 3 bases, with 14 bases between the two germline ends. The length of the CDR3 is 14 residues. CDR1 MNHEY and CDR2 SVGAGI come from the germline V gene. CDR3 sequence: CASLSGPTNQPQHF. The CDR3, as DNA: TGTGCCAGCCTGAGCGGGCCTACCAATCAGCCCCAGCATTTT.

The chain is built from TRBV15 and TRBJ1-1; possible D gene TRBD1, 6 bases. CDR1 and CDR2 from the germline V gene are LNHNV and YYDKDF (reference sequence). V lost 5 bases, J lost 4 bases, and 17 bases lay in between. This CDR3 spans 15 amino acids. The CDR3 coding sequence is TGTGCCACCAGCCCACGGGGGCATTCGGGCACTGAAGCTTTCTTT. This encodes CATSPRGHSGTEAFF.